This T cell receptor (beta chain) is from a study of T cell repertoires in cytomegalovirus infection. This clonotype was counted many times. TCRdb analysed the reads with MiXCR anew, one entry per CDR3 protein. The sample includes approximately 500,000 distinct CDR3 sequences, approximately 15% of them seen just once. Per germline, CDR1 MNHEY and CDR2 SVGAGI. The CDR3 totals 14 residues. Trimming took off 6 bases at V and 4 bases at J, with 12 bases between the two ends. This TCR came from a human donor in good health (CMV status not recorded). Some clones in this sample may be carry-over from other donors' samples. The specimen sequenced was CD8+ T cells from PBMCs. This chain links TRBV6-5 with TRBJ1-4, with D possibly being TRBD1 (6 bases). This chain's CDR3 is CASSLGQFNEKLFF. Here the CDR3 DNA reads TGTGCCAGCAGCTTAGGACAGTTTAATGAAAAACTGTTTTTT.